A single sample gave rise to the 13 T cell receptor beta chains below, sequenced in a study of metastatic and nonmetastatic thyroid tumors (dated by TCRdb to the early 2020s). Receptor libraries were prepared by PCR. Data came from an Illumina HiSeq 4000. Using fastp at Q25 and MiXCR, TCRdb reprocessed the public reads and kept productive beta chains. This sample is represented by roughly 6,000 clones; around 33% of them were singletons. Of the sample, around 38% is held by the ten largest clones. No patient had received any treatment before thyroid surgery. Sequencing was done on a sample of adjacent normal tissue. These receptor sequences come from a male donor with papillary thyroid cancer or a benign thyroid nodule (not recorded which). Some clones in this sample may be carry-over from other donors' samples.

This chain's CDR3 is CASARAYEQYF. Written as DNA, the CDR3 is TGTGCCAGCGCCCGGGCCTACGAGCAGTACTTC. The J gene is TRBJ2-7, the V gene TRBV7-2; no clear D. The V end lost 8 bases, the J end lost 2 bases, and 7 bases lay between the germline ends. CDR1 and CDR2 from the germline V gene are SGHTA and FQGNSA. This CDR3 is built from 11 residues.

This sequence joins TRBV28 and TRBJ1-1; perhaps TRBD1 as D (5 bases). V lost 1 base and J lost 10, with 16 bases in between. The CDR3 sequence is 14 residues long. Germline CDR1 and CDR2: MDHEN and SYDVKM. The CDR3 reads CASSLSGRGEVAFF. In DNA, the CDR3 is TGTGCCAGCAGTTTATCGGGTAGGGGCGAAGTAGCTTTCTTT. Combining the CDR3 with reference TRBV28 and TRBJ1-1 gives the whole variable domain DVKVTQSSRYLVKRTGEKVFLECVQDMDHENMFWYRQDPGLGLRLIYFSYDVKMKEKGDIPEGYSVSREKKERFSLILESASTNQTSMYLCASSLSGRGEVAFFGQGTRLTVV.

This clone was found many times. The chain joins TRBV6-1 to TRBJ1-1, with TRBD1 as a possible D gene (6 bases). Trimming took 6 bases from V and 3 from J, leaving 14 bases between them. CDR3 size: 14 residues. Germline assignment: CDR1 MNHNS and CDR2 SASEGT. CDR3 protein: CASSLTGIDTEAFF. The CDR3 DNA reads as TGTGCCAGCAGCCTCACAGGGATTGACACTGAAGCTTTCTTT.

This sequence joins TRBV29-1 and TRBJ2-6; 8 bases match TRBD1. V lost 8 bases to trimming and J lost 0 bases; unmatched junction nucleotides: 9. The CDR3 runs 16 residues. Germline lookup yields CDR1 SQVTM and CDR2 ANQGSEA. The CDR3: CSWIRQGTSGANVLTF. In DNA, the CDR3 is TGCAGCTGGATAAGACAGGGGACCTCTGGGGCCAACGTCCTGACTTTC.

V is TRBV6-1 and J is TRBJ1-1; no definite D call. The CDR3 extends over 15 amino acids. Trimming took 5 bases from V and 7 from J, leaving 20 bases between them. Germline V lookup: CDR1 MNHNS, CDR2 SASEGT. CDR3: CASSRTGVFPGEAFF. In DNA form, the CDR3 reads TGTGCCAGCAGTCGGACGGGTGTGTTCCCAGGTGAAGCTTTCTTT.

This clone was counted only a few times. This sequence joins TRBV20-1 and TRBJ2-3, with 9 bases fitting TRBD1. This CDR3 is built from 13 residues. V lost 5 bases, J lost 6 bases, and 6 bases stayed unmatched. The germline V gene encodes CDR1 DFQATT and CDR2 SNEGSKA (reference sequence). CDR3 sequence reads: CSAPGTGTDTQYF. CDR3 nucleotides: TGCAGTGCTCCCGGGACAGGGACGGATACGCAGTATTTT.

This clone showed up just once. Here the CDR3 omits its conserved ending phenylalanine or tryptophan, so a read error is the likely source. The chain employs TRBV6-1 and TRBJ2-1, with 9 positions matching TRBD2. The germline V gene has CDR1 MNHNS and CDR2 SASEGT. The CDR3 covers 16 residues. Here the CDR3 DNA reads TGTGCCAGCACCGCACTAGCGGGTGGGATCAGGAATGCGCAGTTCATC. Its translation is CASTALAGGIRNAQFI.

The chain recombines TRBV7-6 with TRBJ1-6; D gene ambiguous. The CDR3 consists of 14 residues. Germline CDR1 is SGHVS and CDR2 is FNYEAQ. Trimming stripped 1 base from V and 5 bases from J, with 6 bases between. CDR3 in amino acids: CASSLGRHNSPLHF. The CDR3 DNA is TGTGCCAGCAGCTTAGGACGGCATAATTCACCCCTCCACTTT.

This clone was counted between two and nine times. The chain uses TRBV12-3 or TRBV12-4 and TRBJ1-6; TRBD1 is a possible D gene (5 bases). CDR3 length: 15 amino acids. The V gene lost 5 bases and the J gene lost 4 bases, with 12 bases spanning the gap. CDR3 protein: CASSPGGGYNSPLHF. The CDR3 region has the DNA TGTGCCAGCAGTCCTGGGGGTGGATATAATTCACCCCTCCACTTT.

This clone has more than one count but fewer than ten. V gene TRBV2 combines with J gene TRBJ1-3; the match to TRBD1 covers 7 bases. J lost 4 bases, V lost 0 bases, and 9 bases had no gene match. CDR1 and CDR2 from the germline V gene are SNHLY and FYNNEI. The CDR3 sequence is 17 residues long. CDR3 DNA: TGTGCCAGCAGTGAAGCTGACAGGGTCAGGGTCGGAAACACCATATATTTT. Translated: CASSEADRVRVGNTIYF. Together with reference TRBV2 and TRBJ1-3, the CDR3 gives the full variable domain: EPEVTQTPSHQVTQMGQEVILRCVPISNHLYFYWYRQILGQKVEFLVSFYNNEISEKSEIFDDQFSVERPDGSNFTLKIRSTKLEDSAMYFCASSEADRVRVGNTIYFGEGSWLTVV.

This chain uses TRBV11-1 with TRBJ2-1, with D perhaps matching TRBD1 (6 bases). The V gene lost 4 bases and the J gene lost 7 bases, with 14 bases spanning the gap. Germline V gene lookup returns CDR1 SGHAT and CDR2 FQDESV (reference sequence). The CDR3 spans 14 residues. This CDR3 reads CASSSSGVGNEQFF. CDR3 coding DNA: TGTGCCAGCAGCTCGTCAGGGGTCGGGAATGAGCAGTTCTTC.

This clone was seen more than once but under ten times. The chain is built from TRBV6-1 and TRBJ2-5, with D possibly being TRBD1 (5 bases). This CDR3 has 14 residues. Trimming took off 2 bases at V and 4 bases at J, with 11 bases between the two ends. Germline-derived CDR1 and CDR2 are MNHNS and SASEGT. CDR3 region: CASSEHGARETQYF. CDR3 nucleotide sequence: TGTGCCAGCAGTGAACATGGGGCTCGAGAGACCCAGTACTTC.

This clone has a handful of counts. This chain links TRBV2 with TRBJ2-7, with 12 nucleotides matching TRBD1. The CDR3 contains 13 residues. Germline CDR1 is SNHLY and CDR2 is FYNNEI. J gave up 1 base and V 11 bases, and 3 bases lay outside the gene matches. DNA for the CDR3: TGTGCCGGGACAGGGGGCACTTCCTACGAGCAGTACTTC. It translates to CAGTGGTSYEQYF.